The TCR beta chain under discussion was sequenced for a study of blood T cell repertoires in COVID-19. Authors' processing steps: Counts of nucleated cells, estimated from reference gene primer amplification, were obtained. The protocol was immunoSEQ multiplex PCR, while the TCRdb copy is restricted to in-frame clones and leaves out a portion. V, J and clone size are those of that table, while D and trimming were read from the DNA. The sample shows approximately 200,000 clones, 75% to 90% of them seen only once. The germline V gene has CDR1 GTSNPN and CDR2 SVGIG (reference sequence). The V and J ends lost 2 bases and 1 base respectively, with 21 bases between them. The CDR3 loop spans 19 amino acids. This clone was counted once.

The rearrangement links TRBV30 to TRBJ2-6; weak D call: TRBD1 (5 bases). Sequenced input: PBMCs or T cells enriched from blood (not recorded which). This sequence originates from a woman aged 30 to 39 who had been exposed to COVID-19. As DNA, the CDR3 is TGTGCCTGGAGTTTTAGATCAGCCAGACAGTATTCTGGGGCCAACGTCCTGACTTTC. It encodes CAWSFRSARQYSGANVLTF.